The rows below give T cell receptor beta chains drawn from one sample of a study of cytomegalovirus exposure and HLA in healthy donors. Clones were read by immunoSEQ multiplex PCR, and TCRdb kept only the in-frame ones, dropping some. This table holds 170,000 or so clones, around 77% found once. Sequenced: PBMCs. These receptors originate from a man aged 60 to 75 in good health and CMV-seronegative. The CDR3 runs from the conserved cysteine through the conserved F or W. The D gene is left open where the match is weak. Some rows mark clone size as missing; the rest say once, few, many or name a class of expanded clone.

CDR3 length	clone size	D gene	V gene	J gene	CDR3 DNA	CDR3 protein
14	-	TRBD1	TRBV5-1	TRBJ2-5	TGCGCCAGCAGCTTTCCCGGGACAGCAGAGACCCAGTACTTC	CASSFPGTAETQYF
14	once	TRBD1	TRBV7-9	TRBJ2-7	TGTGCCAGCCACTTAGGGGACAGCTCCTACGAGCAGTACTTC	CASHLGDSSYEQYF
15	-	TRBD1	TRBV10-3	TRBJ1-2	TGTGCCATCAGTCCCGGGACAGGGGGGTGGGATGGCTACACCTTC	CAISPGTGGWDGYTF
15	-	-	TRBV10-3	TRBJ1-5	TGTGCCATCAGTGAGGACGGGATAGGCAATCAGCCCCAGAATTTT	CAISEDGIGNQPQNF
11	-	-	TRBV5-5	TRBJ2-1	TGTGCCAGCAGCTTTATAGATGAGCAGTTCTTC	CASSFIDEQFF
15	once	TRBD1	TRBV13	TRBJ2-7	TGTGCCAGCAGCTGGAAGGGGGCGAGGGCCTACGAGCAGTACTTC	CASSWKGARAYEQYF
13	-	TRBD1	TRBV29-1	TRBJ1-2	TGCAGCGCTACGACAGGGGGCGCAGATGGCTACACCTTC	CSATTGGADGYTF
14	-	-	TRBV5-1	TRBJ1-1	TGCGCCAGCAGCCCTCCCGCTGAGGGCACTGAAGCTTTCTTT	CASSPPAEGTEAFF
18	-	-	TRBV19	TRBJ1-3	TGTGCCAGTAGTATTTATAAGGCGGACTCGAGATCTGGAAACACCATATATTTT	CASSIYKADSRSGNTIYF
14	once	-	TRBV14	TRBJ1-1	TGTGCCAGCAGCCCTAAGGGGTTTGCAACTGAAGCTTTCTTT	CASSPKGFATEAFF
20	-	TRBD1	TRBV23-1	TRBJ1-4	TGCGCCAGCAGTCACCCAAGAATCCGGGACAGGGGGGTTGCTAATGAAAAACTGTTTTTT	CASSHPRIRDRGVANEKLFF
15	-	TRBD1	TRBV27	TRBJ2-3	TGTGCCAGCAGTTCCTTACAGGGGGCCATAGATACGCAGTATTTT	CASSSLQGAIDTQYF
14	-	-	TRBV5-4	TRBJ2-5	TGTGCCAGCAGCTCACAGGGGAGGCCGGAGACCCAGTACTTC	CASSSQGRPETQYF
12	-	-	TRBV6-1	TRBJ2-7	TGTGCCAGCACTCGGACTTCCTACGAGCAGTACTTC	CASTRTSYEQYF
18	-	-	TRBV19	TRBJ1-1	TGTGCCAGTAGTATAAGGGGTAGTGAGGTCGGCAGAAACACTGAAGCTTTCTTT	CASSIRGSEVGRNTEAFF
13	once	TRBD2	TRBV7-2	TRBJ2-5	TGTGCCAGCAGTACTAGCGGCCGGGAGACCCAGTACTTC	CASSTSGRETQYF
14	-	-	TRBV28	TRBJ1-5	TGTGCCAGCAGTCCTACGGGGAGCAATCAGCCCCAGCATTTT	CASSPTGSNQPQHF
15	-	-	TRBV2	TRBJ2-2	TGTGCCAGCAGTGAACGGGCAGGGTCGGCCGGGGAGCTGTTTTTT	CASSERAGSAGELFF
21	-	TRBD2	TRBV14	TRBJ2-3	TGTGCCAGCAGCCAACTTCCCGGACTAGCGGGGGGGATCCATCGCACAGATACGCAGTATTTT	CASSQLPGLAGGIHRTDTQYF